This T cell receptor (beta chain) was documented in a study of control samples from healthy donors and cancer patients. Trimming cost V 0 bases and J 0 bases, with 9 bases left between them. CDR1 is SGHDT and CDR2 is YYEEEE in the germline V gene. This CDR3 is built from 15 residues. The method was immunoSEQ multiplex PCR; TCRdb's version includes in-frame clones alone and lacks a portion of them. Among about 120,000 clones listed, about 93% were seen once. The sequence was obtained from a man aged 30-40 years in good health. The sample comprised blood. The chain has TRBV5-6 and TRBJ1-1; D unclear. In DNA form, the CDR3 reads TGTGCCAGCAGCTTGGGGACTGAAATGAACACTGAAGCTTTCTTT. Translated, it gives CASSLGTEMNTEAFF.